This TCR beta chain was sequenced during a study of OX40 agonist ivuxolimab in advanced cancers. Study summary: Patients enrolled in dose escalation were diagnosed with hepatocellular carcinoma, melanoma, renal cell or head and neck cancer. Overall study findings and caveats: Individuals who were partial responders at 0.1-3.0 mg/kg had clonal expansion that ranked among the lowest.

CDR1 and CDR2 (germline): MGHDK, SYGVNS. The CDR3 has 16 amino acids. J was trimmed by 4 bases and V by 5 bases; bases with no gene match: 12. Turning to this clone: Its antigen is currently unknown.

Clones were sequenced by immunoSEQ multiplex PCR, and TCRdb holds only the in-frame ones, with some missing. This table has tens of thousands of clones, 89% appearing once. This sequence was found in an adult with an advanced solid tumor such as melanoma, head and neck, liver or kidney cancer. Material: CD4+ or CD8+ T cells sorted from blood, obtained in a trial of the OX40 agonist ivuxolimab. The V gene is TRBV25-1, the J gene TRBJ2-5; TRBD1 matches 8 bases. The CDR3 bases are TGTGCCAGCAGTCACCCTGGGACAGGTCGGAGAGAGACCCAGTACTTC. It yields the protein CASSHPGTGRRETQYF.